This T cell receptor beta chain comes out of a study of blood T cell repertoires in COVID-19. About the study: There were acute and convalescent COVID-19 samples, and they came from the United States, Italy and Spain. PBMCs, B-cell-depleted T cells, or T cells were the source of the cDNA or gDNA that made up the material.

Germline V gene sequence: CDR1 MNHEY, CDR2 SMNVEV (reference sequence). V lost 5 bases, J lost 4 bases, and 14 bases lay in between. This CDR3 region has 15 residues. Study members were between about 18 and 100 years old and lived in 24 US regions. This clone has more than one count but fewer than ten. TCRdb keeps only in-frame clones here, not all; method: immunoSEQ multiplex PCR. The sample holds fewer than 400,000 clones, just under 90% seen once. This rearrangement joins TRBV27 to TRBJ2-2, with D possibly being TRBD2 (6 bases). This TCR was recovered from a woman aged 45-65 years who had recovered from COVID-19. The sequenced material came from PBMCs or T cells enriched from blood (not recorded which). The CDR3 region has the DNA TGTGCCAGCAGTCAGGCGGGGCAGCGCACCGGGGAGCTGTTTTTT. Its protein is CASSQAGQRTGELFF.